These 28 T cell receptor beta chains originate from one sample sequenced in a study of beta chain features in type 1 diabetes. Whole-study results and caveats: TCRB CDR3s were moderately but significantly shorter in Type 1 diabetes patients in all four CD4+ subsets.

Their cognate antigens are unknown. Expressed TCRB transcripts were sequenced because the entire RNA isolate underwent reverse transcription. The method was immunoSEQ multiplex PCR; TCRdb's version includes in-frame clones alone and lacks a portion of them. The sample lists about 250,000 clones, approximately 10% occurring once. The specimen sequenced was naive CD4+ T cells from blood. The receptors here all came from a man aged 30 to 39 with type 1 diabetes.

This clone was detected only a few times. The CDR3, as DNA: TGTGCCAGCAGCTTAGTTGGGACAGGGGTATCTGGGGCCAACGTCCTGACTTTC. As protein: CASSLVGTGVSGANVLTF. This rearrangement joins TRBV7-9 to TRBJ2-6; 10 nucleotides match TRBD1. V trimming: 1 base; J trimming: 1 base; junction bases outside the gene matches: 4. Germline loops: CDR1 SEHNR, CDR2 FQNEAQ (reference sequence). The CDR3 covers 18 residues.

The V gene is TRBV18, the J gene TRBJ2-1; TRBD1 matches at 7 bases. Germline assignment: CDR1 KGHSH and CDR2 LQKENI. The CDR3 spans 16 residues. V lost 0 bases and J lost 10; bases outside the gene matches: 12. CDR3 coding DNA: TGTGCCAGCTCACCACCGGGGACAGTTAAGGTCGGCGAGCAGTTCTTC. It encodes CASSPPGTVKVGEQFF.

For this clone: In the same sample, other DNA sequences code for this CDR3. The chain recombines TRBV5-1 with TRBJ1-5; TRBD1 might be the D (6 bases). In germline, CDR1 is SGHRS, CDR2 YFSETQ. CDR3 length equals 15 residues. V was pared by 4 bases and J by 1 base, with 12 bases between. Here the CDR3 reads CASSPRGGSNQPQHF. CDR3 nucleotides: TGCGCCAGCAGCCCCAGGGGTGGGAGCAATCAGCCCCAGCATTTT.

The V gene is TRBV5-1, the J gene TRBJ2-5, with TRBD2 matching 7 bases. Germline lookup yields CDR1 SGHRS and CDR2 YFSETQ. The ends lost 4 bases at V and 1 base at J; junction bases unmatched: 7. The CDR3 contains 15 residues. The CDR3 nucleotides are TGCGCCAGCAGCCCTGAACCGGGGGGCCAAGAGACCCAGTACTTC. Its protein is CASSPEPGGQETQYF.

This clone has just a few counts. This chain links TRBV28 with TRBJ2-3, with D maybe TRBD2 (7 bases). The CDR3 spans 15 residues. Germline CDR1 and CDR2: MDHEN and SYDVKM. V was cut by 5 bases and J by 5 bases, with 17 bases left in between. In nucleotides, the CDR3 is TGTGCCAGCAGTCCCCCGGGGGGCCTTAAAGATACGCAGTATTTT. The encoded protein is CASSPPGGLKDTQYF.

A few counts support this clone. The chain uses TRBV7-9 and TRBJ2-3, with 12 nucleotides matching TRBD2. Germline CDR1 reads SEHNR; CDR2 reads FQNEAQ (reference sequence). With 3 bases clipped from V and 0 bases from J, the junction kept 4 bases outside the gene matches. The length of the CDR3 is 17 residues. CDR3 sequence reads: CASSFLAGGPSTDTQYF. CDR3 nucleotides: TGTGCCAGCAGCTTTCTAGCGGGGGGGCCAAGCACAGATACGCAGTATTTT. Looking up the rest from reference TRBV7-9 and TRBJ2-3 gives the full variable domain: DTGVSQNPRHKITKRGQNVTFRCDPISEHNRLYWYRQTLGQGPEFLTYFQNEAQLEKSRLLSDRFSAERPKGSFSTLEIQRTEQGDSAMYLCASSFLAGGPSTDTQYFGPGTRLTVL.

This clone was observed a handful of times. The rearrangement joins TRBV6-6 to TRBJ1-6; perhaps TRBD1 as D (6 bases). CDR1 MNHNY and CDR2 SVGAGI come from the germline V gene (reference sequence). The CDR3 has 15 residues. The germline V and J ends were trimmed by 2 bases and 9 bases, with 14 bases remaining between them. CDR3 region: CASSYGRGRPSPLHF. The CDR3 coding sequence is TGTGCCAGCAGTTACGGGAGGGGGAGGCCTTCACCCCTCCACTTT.

The chain links TRBV6-1 to TRBJ2-2, with D possibly being TRBD1 (5 bases). The germline V gene encodes CDR1 MNHNS and CDR2 SASEGT. CDR3 length: 13 amino acids. The germline V and J ends were trimmed by 6 bases and 4 bases, with 9 bases remaining between them. DNA for the CDR3: TGTGCCAGCAGGGCAGGGTTCACCGGGGAGCTGTTTTTT. This sequence encodes CASRAGFTGELFF.

This chain joins TRBV9 and TRBJ2-1, with D tentatively TRBD1 (5 bases). Per the germline V gene, CDR1 is SGDLS and CDR2 is YYNGEE. The CDR3 loop spans 15 amino acids. The V and J ends lost 1 base and 9 bases respectively, with 17 bases between them. CDR3 region: CASSVSSQGISEQFF. CDR3 DNA sequence: TGTGCCAGCAGCGTATCCTCGCAGGGAATATCTGAGCAGTTCTTC.

In its sample, this clone was seen a few times. The CDR3 DNA follows: TGTGCCAGCAGCTTCGGGACAGGGAGCTATGGCTACACCTTC. Its translation: CASSFGTGSYGYTF. The genes are TRBV7-9 and TRBJ1-2; 9 bases align to TRBD1. Unmatched junction bases numbered 3, after V lost 3 bases and J lost 4 bases. The CDR3 spans 14 residues. Germline V gene lookup returns CDR1 SEHNR and CDR2 FQNEAQ (reference sequence).

The chain uses TRBV21-1 and TRBJ1-5; the D call in the table, TRBD1, was not verified against the DNA. TRBV21-1 is a pseudogene segment. This CDR3 spans 14 amino acids. CDR3: CASNWGQSNQPQHF. Written as DNA, the CDR3 is TGTGCCAGCAACTGGGGACAGTCCAATCAGCCCCAGCATTTT.

This clone was seen more than once but under ten times. This sample also contains other DNA sequences that code for the same CDR3. The chain carries TRBV7-9 and TRBJ2-7; the D gene is possibly TRBD2 (5 bases). The CDR3 is 12 amino acids. The germline CDR1 and CDR2 sequences are SEHNR and FQNEAQ (reference sequence). V lost 2 bases, J lost 4 bases, and 6 bases lay in between. The CDR3 region is CASSLTGYEQYF. For the CDR3, the DNA is TGTGCCAGCAGCTTAACGGGGTACGAGCAGTACTTC.

This chain uses TRBV5-4 with TRBJ2-1; D might be TRBD1 (6 bases). The V gene lost 4 bases and the J gene lost 6 bases, with 23 bases spanning the gap. CDR1 is SGHNT and CDR2 is YYREEE in the germline V gene (reference sequence). The CDR3 runs 17 residues. The CDR3 sequence: CASSPTSRGTNLNEQFF. DNA for the CDR3: TGTGCCAGCAGCCCTACAAGCAGGGGTACTAACCTCAATGAGCAGTTCTTC.

This sequence joins TRBV11-2 and TRBJ2-7; 7 nucleotides align to TRBD1. The CDR3 sequence is 15 residues long. Germline-derived CDR1 and CDR2 are SGHAT and FQNNGV. With 4 bases clipped from V and 5 bases from J, the junction kept 11 bases outside the gene matches. The CDR3 DNA sequence: TGTGCCAGCAGCTATCAGGCGACAGGGCCGCACGAGCAGTACTTC. This encodes CASSYQATGPHEQYF.

The chain combines TRBV7-2 with TRBJ2-5; unclear D gene. V shed 5 bases and J shed 7 bases, with 11 bases lying between them. The CDR3 extends over 12 amino acids. The germline CDR1 and CDR2 sequences are SGHTA and FQGNSA. Here the CDR3 DNA reads TGTGCCAGCAGCATATCGCCCGGGACCCAGTACTTC. This gives the protein CASSISPGTQYF. The full variable domain, completed using reference TRBV7-2 and TRBJ2-5, is GAGVSQSPSNKVTEKGKDVELRCDPISGHTALYWYRQSLGQGLEFLIYFQGNSAPDKSGLPSDRFSAERTGGSVSTLTIQRTQQEDSAVYLCASSISPGTQYFGPGTRLLVL.

This chain connects TRBV5-4 to TRBJ2-2; TRBD2 matches at 9 bases. Losses at the gene ends were 4 bases for V and 0 bases for J; bases not matched to a gene: 7. Germline-derived CDR1 and CDR2 are SGHNT and YYREEE (reference sequence). The CDR3 consists of 17 residues. The CDR3 reads CASSGGGTSSNTGELFF. The CDR3 DNA reads TGTGCCAGCAGCGGCGGGGGGACTAGCTCGAACACCGGGGAGCTGTTTTTT.

The chain links TRBV20-1 to TRBJ1-2; a possible D gene is TRBD1 (6 bases). The CDR3 loop spans 11 amino acids. V was cut by 5 bases and J by 5 bases, with 9 bases left in between. Per germline, CDR1 DFQATT and CDR2 SNEGSKA (reference sequence). The CDR3 bases are TGCAGTGCTTTGGACAGATATGGCTACACCTTC. Translation: CSALDRYGYTF.

In its sample, this clone was seen a few times. The rearrangement links TRBV6-5 to TRBJ2-3; 10 bases align to TRBD1. V trimming: 6 bases; J trimming: 3 bases; junction bases outside the gene matches: 6. This CDR3 is 15 amino acids long. The V gene's germline CDR1 is MNHEY and CDR2 SVGAGI. The chain's CDR3 is CASSGTGVQTDTQYF. The DNA of the CDR3 is TGTGCCAGCAGCGGGACAGGGGTTCAGACAGATACGCAGTATTTT.

This clone was seen a few times. The chain is built from TRBV30 and TRBJ1-5, with 7 bases aligning to TRBD1. CDR1 GTSNPN and CDR2 SVGIG come from the germline V gene (reference sequence). V trimming: 7 bases; J trimming: 3 bases; junction bases outside the gene matches: 6. The CDR3 is made up of 13 amino acids. The CDR3 is CAYGTADNQPQHF. The CDR3 bases are TGTGCCTACGGGACAGCCGACAATCAGCCCCAGCATTTT. Looking up the rest from reference TRBV30 and TRBJ1-5 gives the full variable domain: SQTIHQWPATLVQPVGSPLSLECTVEGTSNPNLYWYRQAAGRGLQLLFYSVGIGQISSEVPQNLSASRPQDRQFILSSKKLLLSDSGFYLCAYGTADNQPQHFGDGTRLSIL.

This chain joins TRBV7-3 and TRBJ2-1; a weak D match, TRBD1 (6 bases). Germline lookup yields CDR1 SGHTA and CDR2 FQGTGA. V was shortened by 5 bases and J by 15 bases, with 20 bases between the two germline ends. This CDR3 spans 13 amino acids. CDR3 protein: CASSPGHLEFLFF. In DNA, the CDR3 is TGTGCCAGCAGCCCGGGACACCTCGAATTCCTGTTCTTC.

V is TRBV9 and J is TRBJ1-6; D is possibly TRBD1 (5 bases). The CDR3 spans 14 residues. The ends were cut back, 3 bases at V and 8 bases at J, with 12 bases in the middle. Germline V gene lookup returns CDR1 SGDLS and CDR2 YYNGEE. CDR3 loop: CASSAQDSDSPLHF. In DNA, the CDR3 is TGTGCCAGCAGCGCCCAAGACAGCGATTCACCCCTCCACTTT.

This clone was observed a few times. The J gene is TRBJ2-5, the V gene TRBV7-3; TRBD2 aligns across 12 bases. The CDR3 has 13 amino acids. V lost 4 bases to trimming and J lost 7 bases; unmatched junction nucleotides: 1. Germline lookup yields CDR1 SGHTA and CDR2 FQGTGA. The CDR3 sequence: CASSSSGGVTQYF. CDR3 bases: TGTGCCAGCAGCTCTAGCGGGGGGGTGACCCAGTACTTC.

This clone was found a few times. V usage is TRBV11-1 and J usage is TRBJ1-1, with 8 bases that match TRBD1. Germline V lookup: CDR1 SGHAT, CDR2 FQDESV (reference sequence). The J segment lost 7 bases and the V segment lost 5 bases, leaving 21 bases of the junction unmatched. This CDR3 region has 18 residues. Here the CDR3 DNA reads TGTGCCAGCAGCACCACCCAGCCGACAGGGGAGCGTGTGGATGAAGCTTTCTTT. It encodes CASSTTQPTGERVDEAFF.

The chain links TRBV9 to TRBJ1-6, with a weak D call TRBD1 (5 bases). V was trimmed by 5 bases and J by 2 bases, leaving 14 bases between them. CDR1 is SGDLS and CDR2 is YYNGEE in the germline V gene. This CDR3 is built from 16 residues. Written as DNA, the CDR3 is TGTGCCAGCAGTCTTGGCGGGGCACCCTATAATTCACCCCTCCACTTT. This gives the protein CASSLGGAPYNSPLHF.

The V call is TRBV5-4, the J call TRBJ2-3, with 7 positions matching TRBD1. The CDR3 has 16 residues. The V gene end was trimmed by 0 bases and the J gene end by 0 bases; junction bases not matched to a gene: 4. Germline V lookup: CDR1 SGHNT, CDR2 YYREEE (reference sequence). Written as DNA, the CDR3 is TGTGCCAGCAGCTTGGCCTCGGACAGGAGCACAGATACGCAGTATTTT. This translates into CASSLASDRSTDTQYF.

The chain carries TRBV28 and TRBJ2-1; D gene ambiguous. V was pared by 3 bases and J by 5 bases, with 8 bases between. This CDR3 contains 13 residues. The germline gives CDR1 MDHEN, CDR2 SYDVKM. The CDR3 sequence: CASSFYGNNEQFF. DNA for the CDR3: TGTGCCAGCAGTTTTTATGGCAACAATGAGCAGTTCTTC.

The chain has TRBV6-1 and TRBJ2-3; the D gene is possibly TRBD2 (6 bases). Germline V CDR1 and CDR2: MNHNS, SASEGT. The V gene lost 7 bases and the J gene lost 2 bases, with 16 bases spanning the gap. There are 15 residues in the CDR3. In DNA, the CDR3 is TGTGCCAGCACCCCCGGAGGGGCCTCCACAGATACGCAGTATTTT. It encodes CASTPGGASTDTQYF.

This clone came up a few times. This sequence joins TRBV2 and TRBJ2-3; 7 positions agree with TRBD2. With 7 bases clipped from V and 0 bases from J, the junction kept 4 bases outside the gene matches. The V gene's germline CDR1 is SNHLY and CDR2 FYNNEI. The CDR3 loop spans 14 amino acids. The CDR3, as DNA: TGTGCCAGCACGGGGGGTAGAAGCACAGATACGCAGTATTTT. This encodes CASTGGRSTDTQYF.